This TCR beta chain is from a study of breast tumors, draining lymph nodes, adjacent tissues. MiXCR, applied by TCRdb to the multiplex PCR reads, yields one record per CDR3 protein. The sample lists 200,000 to 300,000 distinct CDR3 sequences; around 31% were seen once. Breast cancer patients provided tissue from their axillary draining lymph nodes. As concerns this clonotype: Antigen: not known. At one of its ends the junction is not consistent with the germline gene, which may arise from a read error.

General study results and limits: The data were judged consistent with most tumor T cells coming from lymph node and expanding in tumor.

This TCR was sampled from a female donor with breast cancer. Some clones in this sample may be carry-over from other donors' samples. Source material: axillary lymph node tissue.

This chain's CDR3 is CATSDSPPSYKQYF. The DNA of the CDR3 is TGCGCCACCAGTGATTCCCCTCCGTCCTACAAGCAGTACTTC. The chain is built from TRBV24-1 and TRBJ2-7; D is ambiguous. The length of the CDR3 is 14 residues. Germline CDR1 is KGHDR and CDR2 is SFDVKD.